This T cell receptor (beta chain) was sequenced during a study of T cell changes during pregnancy in multiple sclerosis. From germline, CDR1 is KGHSH and CDR2 LQKENI. The CDR3 is 12 amino acids. The ends were cut back, 2 bases at V and 5 bases at J, with 6 bases in the middle. Repertoires were generated with immunoSEQ multiplex PCR, while TCRdb's copy carries only in-frame clones and drops some. The sample has tens of thousands of clones, more than 80% seen once. Sequences were derived from CD4+ T cells from peripheral blood mononuclear cells, sampled before pregnancy. This clonotype originated in a female donor with multiple sclerosis, enrolled in a pregnancy study. This chain uses TRBV18 with TRBJ2-5; the D is unclear. As DNA, the CDR3 is TGTGCCAGCTCACCAAAGAGGGAGACCCAGTACTTC. Translation gives CASSPKRETQYF.